These T cell receptor beta chains were read from a single sample in a study of blood T cell repertoires in COVID-19. Profiled with immunoSEQ multiplex PCR; TCRdb holds only in-frame clones, not every one. The sample consists of about 370,000 clones, around 87% of them appearing once. The material sequenced was peripheral blood. Every receptor here comes from a young woman with COVID-19, enrolled during active disease. Each CDR3 is given with its conserved first and last residue. Fields, in order: clone size, D gene, V gene, J gene, CDR3 protein, CDR3 DNA. The D gene is left open where the match is weak. Expanded clones get a size class; other rows say once, few or many, or leave the size out.

abundance: .
d_gene: .
v_gene: TRBV7-9
j_gene: TRBJ2-7
CDR3aa: CASSTGGGSVDEQYF
CDR3nt: TGTGCCAGCAGTACGGGTGGGGGGAGCGTGGACGAGCAGTACTTC

abundance: .
d_gene: .
v_gene: TRBV6-5
j_gene: TRBJ2-1
CDR3aa: CASTMSARNEQFF
CDR3nt: TGTGCCAGCACTATGTCCGCGAGGAATGAGCAGTTCTTC

abundance: .
d_gene: TRBD1
v_gene: TRBV27
j_gene: TRBJ1-6
CDR3aa: CASSATWTGYNSPLHF
CDR3nt: TGTGCCAGCAGCGCCACCTGGACAGGGTATAATTCACCCCTCCACTTT

abundance: .
d_gene: TRBD2
v_gene: TRBV5-4
j_gene: TRBJ2-1
CDR3aa: CASSHPPGGGGSYNEQFF
CDR3nt: TGTGCCAGCAGCCATCCTCCGGGAGGGGGAGGGTCCTACAATGAGCAGTTCTTC

abundance: .
d_gene: TRBD1
v_gene: TRBV9
j_gene: TRBJ2-7
CDR3aa: CASSSNGQGSFYEQYF
CDR3nt: TGTGCCAGCAGCTCCAATGGACAGGGATCCTTCTACGAGCAGTACTTC

abundance: .
d_gene: TRBD2
v_gene: TRBV29-1
j_gene: TRBJ2-1
CDR3aa: CSVIPLAGAPNEQFF
CDR3nt: TGCAGCGTTATCCCCCTAGCGGGAGCCCCAAATGAGCAGTTCTTC

abundance: .
d_gene: TRBD2
v_gene: TRBV9
j_gene: TRBJ2-2
CDR3aa: CASSSGLAGMNTGELFF
CDR3nt: TGTGCCAGCAGCTCGGGACTAGCGGGAATGAACACCGGGGAGCTGTTTTTT

abundance: .
d_gene: .
v_gene: TRBV27
j_gene: TRBJ2-3
CDR3aa: CASSLWFGSSADTQYF
CDR3nt: TGTGCCAGCAGTTTATGGTTCGGGAGTTCGGCAGATACGCAGTATTTT

abundance: .
d_gene: .
v_gene: TRBV24-1
j_gene: TRBJ2-7
CDR3aa: CATSEGDVRGEQYF
CDR3nt: TGTGCCACCAGTGAGGGGGACGTCAGGGGCGAGCAGTACTTC

abundance: few
d_gene: .
v_gene: TRBV14
j_gene: TRBJ2-5
CDR3aa: CASSQGSSETQYF
CDR3nt: TGTGCCAGCAGCCAGGGGAGTTCCGAGACCCAGTACTTC

abundance: .
d_gene: .
v_gene: TRBV25-1
j_gene: TRBJ2-7
CDR3aa: CASSDRRAGGIMYEQYF
CDR3nt: TGTGCCAGCAGTGACCGTCGGGCGGGTGGGATCATGTACGAGCAGTACTTC

abundance: once
d_gene: TRBD2
v_gene: TRBV7-9
j_gene: TRBJ2-1
CDR3aa: CASSLAGGYNEQFF
CDR3nt: TGTGCCAGCAGCTTAGCGGGAGGGTACAATGAGCAGTTCTTC

abundance: few
d_gene: TRBD2
v_gene: TRBV11-2
j_gene: TRBJ2-7
CDR3aa: CASSLQSASGIYEQYF
CDR3nt: TGTGCCAGCAGCTTACAGTCGGCTAGCGGGATCTACGAGCAGTACTTC

abundance: .
d_gene: TRBD2
v_gene: TRBV6-4
j_gene: TRBJ2-1
CDR3aa: CASSDSVGTSENEQFF
CDR3nt: TGTGCCAGCAGTGACTCGGTGGGGACTAGCGAAAATGAGCAGTTCTTC

abundance: .
d_gene: TRBD1
v_gene: TRBV28
j_gene: TRBJ1-2
CDR3aa: CASSDGQGGQSYGYTF
CDR3nt: TGTGCCAGCAGTGACGGACAGGGCGGGCAGAGCTATGGCTACACCTTC

abundance: .
d_gene: TRBD2
v_gene: TRBV7-6
j_gene: TRBJ2-1
CDR3aa: CASSSGLAEISYNEQFF
CDR3nt: TGTGCCAGCAGCTCGGGACTAGCTGAGATCTCCTACAATGAGCAGTTCTTC

abundance: .
d_gene: TRBD1
v_gene: TRBV9
j_gene: TRBJ1-1
CDR3aa: CASSPGDRPMNTEAFF
CDR3nt: TGTGCCAGCAGCCCAGGGGACAGGCCTATGAACACTGAAGCTTTCTTT

abundance: .
d_gene: TRBD1
v_gene: TRBV6-5
j_gene: TRBJ2-1
CDR3aa: CASTSGQGPNNEQFF
CDR3nt: TGTGCCAGCACCTCCGGACAGGGGCCCAACAATGAGCAGTTCTTC

abundance: .
d_gene: .
v_gene: TRBV5-1
j_gene: TRBJ2-1
CDR3aa: CASSPRRDEQFF
CDR3nt: TGCGCCAGCAGCCCCAGGAGGGATGAGCAGTTCTTC

abundance: .
d_gene: TRBD1
v_gene: TRBV9
j_gene: TRBJ2-7
CDR3aa: CASSAGTGGWEQYF
CDR3nt: TGTGCCAGCAGCGCCGGGACAGGGGGGTGGGAGCAGTACTTC